This T cell receptor (beta chain) originates from a study of human T cells and chemical hapten exposure. The library labeled individual cDNA molecules by adding unique molecular identifiers to them. MiXCR was run by TCRdb on the RACE reads, yielding one entry per CDR3 protein. In the table there are fewer than 95,000 distinct CDR3 sequences, approximately 10% of which are singletons. The time point is: patch test 1, 2 weeks after DPC sensitization. The treatment denotes: therapeutic diphenylcyclopropenone sensitization with weekly scalp DPC. Only after blood had been drawn was each patch test applied. It was unfractionated whole blood from which total RNA was extracted. This clonotype was detected only a few times. This clonotype was obtained from a man aged 35-49 years with alopecia areata. Some clones in this sample may be carry-over from other donors' samples. This specimen consisted of whole blood, obtained in connection with sensitization to the hapten diphenylcyclopropenone (DPC).

CDR3 region: CASRAGTSGRNEQFF. The DNA of the CDR3 is TGTGCCAGCAGAGCCGGGACTAGCGGAAGGAATGAGCAGTTCTTC. This chain uses TRBV2 with TRBJ2-1; 11 positions match TRBD2. This CDR3 is 15 amino acids long. Trimming at V came to 6 bases and at J to 7 bases, leaving 8 bases not matched to a gene. Germline V gene lookup returns CDR1 SNHLY and CDR2 FYNNEI.